Below are 24 T cell receptor beta chains sequenced from a single sample in a study of T cell repertoires in cytomegalovirus infection. From the reads, TCRdb called clonotypes with MiXCR, one entry per CDR3 protein. This table has about 260,000 distinct CDR3 sequences, around 13% appearing once. Sequencing input: PBMCs. The receptors here all came from a human donor in good health (CMV status not recorded). Some clones in this sample may be carry-over from other donors' samples.

The chain is built from TRBV2 and TRBJ2-7, with TRBD1 matching 9 bases. The trim removed 6 bases at V and 1 base at J, leaving 7 bases unmatched. Germline V lookup: CDR1 SNHLY, CDR2 FYNNEI. The CDR3 sequence is 15 residues long. The CDR3: CASSLQGATSYEQYF. The CDR3 DNA reads as TGTGCCAGCAGCCTACAGGGGGCCACTTCCTACGAGCAGTACTTC. Filled out from reference TRBV2 and TRBJ2-7, the complete variable domain reads EPEVTQTPSHQVTQMGQEVILRCVPISNHLYFYWYRQILGQKVEFLVSFYNNEISEKSEIFDDQFSVERPDGSNFTLKIRSTKLEDSAMYFCASSLQGATSYEQYFGPGTRLTVT.

This clonotype showed up many times. This chain joins TRBV4-3 and TRBJ1-1, with D possibly TRBD1 on 6 matching bases. The CDR3 is 14 residues long. The germline V gene has CDR1 LGHNA and CDR2 YSLEER. With 7 bases removed from V and 3 bases from J, the gap between germline ends came to 15 bases. CDR3 coding DNA: TGCGCCAGCACCCGCGGAGGGGGAGACACTGAAGCTTTCTTT. It encodes CASTRGGGDTEAFF.

This clonotype was found many times. The V call is TRBV12-3 or TRBV12-4, the J call TRBJ1-1, with D possibly TRBD1 on 5 matching bases. Trimming cost V 6 bases and J 2 bases, with 10 bases left between them. The CDR3 contains 13 residues. The DNA for the CDR3 is TGTGCCAGCAGCCAGACAGAAAACACTGAAGCTTTCTTT. It codes for CASSQTENTEAFF.

This clonotype was seen only a few times. The rearrangement joins TRBV29-1 to TRBJ2-3; D is uncertain. V dropped 4 bases and J dropped 2 bases, with 7 bases sitting between them. This CDR3 spans 12 amino acids. The germline gives CDR1 SQVTM, CDR2 ANQGSEA. CDR3 protein: CSVGVATDTQYF. In DNA form, the CDR3 reads TGCAGCGTTGGAGTAGCCACAGATACGCAGTATTTT.

The J gene is TRBJ2-3, the V gene TRBV6-2 or TRBV6-3; TRBD2 agrees at 10 bases. CDR3 length: 15 amino acids. Germline V lookup: CDR1 MNHEY, CDR2 SVGEGT. Trimming cost V 7 bases and J 2 bases; bases outside gene matches: 6. The CDR3 DNA sequence: TGTGCCAGCACGGAGCGGGGGGGCCCCACAGATACGCAGTATTTT. This sequence encodes CASTERGGPTDTQYF.

The chain links TRBV5-5 to TRBJ2-1; no definite D call. CDR1 is SGHKS and CDR2 is YYEKEE in the germline V gene (reference sequence). The CDR3 has 15 residues. V shed 4 bases and J shed 0 bases, with 11 bases lying between them. In DNA, the CDR3 is TGTGCCAGCAGCGAGGACGCGAGCTCCTACAATGAGCAGTTCTTC. Protein product: CASSEDASSYNEQFF.

The V and J genes are TRBV29-1 and TRBJ2-5, with D possibly being TRBD1 (6 bases). Between the trimmed V and J ends, which lost 6 bases and 5 bases, there was a span of 10 bases. This CDR3 comprises 11 residues. In germline, CDR1 is SQVTM, CDR2 ANQGSEA. The CDR3 spells CSVQGSETQYF. CDR3 bases: TGCAGCGTACAGGGAAGCGAGACCCAGTACTTC.

The gene calls are TRBV19 and TRBJ1-1; D is undetermined. Per the germline V gene, CDR1 is LNHDA and CDR2 is SQIVND (reference sequence). V was cut by 6 bases and J by 10 bases, with 18 bases left in between. The CDR3 is 13 amino acids. CDR3 sequence reads: CASSLGPEMGAFF. CDR3 bases: TGTGCCAGTAGCTTAGGACCGGAGATGGGAGCTTTCTTT.

Comments on this clonotype: At one end, the junction sequence differs from germline, possibly due to a read error. The chain links TRBV19 to TRBJ2-7; perhaps D is TRBD1 or TRBD2 (5 bases each). Germline loops: CDR1 LNHDA, CDR2 SQIVND (reference sequence). The CDR3 has 13 amino acids. CDR3 nucleotide sequence: TGTGTCAGTAGTCCGGGACCGTCGTACGAGCAGTACTTC. This encodes CVSSPGPSYEQYF. Looking up the rest from reference TRBV19 and TRBJ2-7 gives the full variable domain: DGGITQSPKYLFRKEGQNVTLSCEQNLNHDAMYWYRQDPGQGLRLIYYSQIVNDFQKGDIAEGYSVSREKKESFPLTVTSAQKNPTAFYLCVSSPGPSYEQYFGPGTRLTVT.

The chain uses TRBV12-3 or TRBV12-4 and TRBJ1-6; D is possibly TRBD1 (5 bases). This CDR3 has 14 amino acids. V gave up 7 bases and J gave up 5 bases, with 12 bases separating them. This CDR3 reads CASTYGANNSPLHF. As DNA, the CDR3 is TGTGCCAGCACGTACGGGGCCAATAATTCACCCCTCCACTTT.

This clonotype was picked up a small number of times. DNA of the CDR3: TGTGCCAGCAGCCAACAGGGGAGGACCGGGGAGCTGTTTTTT. Its translation: CASSQQGRTGELFF. The V call is TRBV4-2, the J call TRBJ2-2, with D perhaps TRBD1 or TRBD2 (6 bases each). The CDR3 loop spans 14 amino acids. The V end was cut by 2 bases, the J end by 5 bases, with 9 bases between. Germline loops: CDR1 LGHNA, CDR2 YNFKEQ.

This clonotype was counted between two and nine times. This chain links TRBV11-2 with TRBJ2-7; no clear D. Germline-derived CDR1 and CDR2 are SGHAT and FQNNGV. V gave up 8 bases and J gave up 0 bases, with 11 bases separating them. CDR3 length: 13 residues. CDR3 sequence: CASRRNSSYEQYF. The CDR3 DNA reads TGTGCCAGCCGCCGGAACAGCTCCTACGAGCAGTACTTC.

This clonotype appeared a few times. The chain employs TRBV4-3 and TRBJ2-6, with 7 bases lining up with TRBD1. The V gene's germline CDR1 is LGHNA and CDR2 YSLEER. This CDR3 comprises 16 residues. Trimming cost V 1 base and J 0 bases; bases outside gene matches: 0. The CDR3 here is CASSQAGGSGANVLTF. The DNA for the CDR3 is TGCGCCAGCAGCCAAGCAGGGGGCTCTGGGGCCAACGTCCTGACTTTC.

In this sample, this clonotype turned up many times. The chain uses TRBV4-2 and TRBJ1-5, with 8 bases aligning to TRBD1. The CDR3 covers 15 residues. Per the germline V gene, CDR1 is LGHNA and CDR2 is YNFKEQ. Trimming took 4 bases from V and 1 from J; bases not matched to a gene: 3. CDR3: CASSRDRGSNQPQHF. Here the CDR3 DNA reads TGTGCCAGCAGCCGCGACAGGGGAAGCAATCAGCCCCAGCATTTT.

This chain joins TRBV20-1 and TRBJ2-5; 10 nucleotides align to TRBD2. This CDR3 contains 15 residues. V dropped 2 bases and J dropped 6; count of bases not matched to a gene: 9. Germline V gives CDR1 DFQATT, CDR2 SNEGSKA (reference sequence). For the CDR3, the DNA is TGCAGTGCTAGAAACCAGCGGGGGGGTCGACAGACCCAGTACTTC. Residues: CSARNQRGGRQTQYF.

This clonotype was counted many times. V and J are TRBV4-1 and TRBJ1-6; unclear D gene. This CDR3 contains 17 residues. Germline values: CDR1 MGHRA, CDR2 YSYEKL. Deletions cut 0 bases from V and 3 bases from J, with 12 bases between. CDR3 in DNA: TGCGCCAGCAGCCAAGATCTTTTGGCGAGCTATAATTCACCCCTCCACTTT. Protein: CASSQDLLASYNSPLHF.

The sample holds a few counts of this clonotype. The V call is TRBV7-9, the J call TRBJ1-5, with D maybe TRBD1 (5 bases). V was clipped by 2 bases and J by 1 base, with 12 bases between them. CDR1 and CDR2 from the germline V gene are SEHNR and FQNEAQ (reference sequence). The length of the CDR3 is 16 residues. In nucleotides, the CDR3 is TGTGCCAGCAGCTTATCCAGGGTCGGGAGCAATCAGCCCCAGCATTTT. Protein product: CASSLSRVGSNQPQHF.

There are many counts of this clonotype. The rearrangement links TRBV7-2 to TRBJ2-1, with D perhaps TRBD2 (7 bases). The CDR3 sequence is 15 residues long. The V end was cut by 0 bases, the J end by 5 bases, with 11 bases between. Germline V gene lookup returns CDR1 SGHTA and CDR2 FQGNSA. The CDR3 DNA reads as TGTGCCAGCAGCTTAGCGGGGGGGGGCCACAATGAGCAGTTCTTC. It encodes CASSLAGGGHNEQFF.

This clonotype was seen a few times. The chain joins TRBV5-1 to TRBJ1-1; no clear D gene. This CDR3 region has 13 residues. Trimming left V 5 bases short and J 3 bases short, with 11 bases between. Germline V lookup: CDR1 SGHRS, CDR2 YFSETQ. CDR3 sequence reads: CASSSGVDTEAFF. Here the CDR3 DNA reads TGCGCCAGCAGTTCCGGAGTCGACACTGAAGCTTTCTTT.

The sample holds many counts of this clonotype. V is TRBV7-2 and J is TRBJ1-1; TRBD1 agrees at 9 bases. The CDR3 spans 15 residues. Germline V CDR1 and CDR2: SGHTA, FQGNSA. The J segment lost 5 bases and the V segment lost 2 bases, leaving 6 bases of the junction unmatched. The CDR3 spells CASSLSATGGTEAFF. CDR3 coding DNA: TGTGCCAGCAGCTTATCCGCGACAGGGGGGACTGAAGCTTTCTTT.

This clonotype appeared many times. The rearrangement joins TRBV25-1 to TRBJ2-5; a weak D match, TRBD1 (6 bases). The germline V gene encodes CDR1 MGHDK and CDR2 SYGVNS. Trimming pared 6 bases from V and 5 bases from J, leaving 19 bases between. There are 15 residues in the CDR3. The CDR3 is CASRTPGHLTETQYF. The CDR3 nucleotides are TGTGCCAGCAGGACCCCGGGACACCTTACCGAGACCCAGTACTTC.

This clonotype occurred many times. This chain uses TRBV7-3 with TRBJ1-2; weak D call: TRBD1 (6 bases). The CDR3 is 15 amino acids. V lost 5 bases, J lost 11 bases, and 24 bases lay in between. The germline gives CDR1 SGHTA, CDR2 FQGTGA. CDR3 sequence reads: CASSISPGHRNGYTF. CDR3 DNA sequence: TGTGCCAGCAGCATAAGCCCGGGACACAGGAACGGTTACACCTTC.

The sample holds many counts of this clonotype. The V gene is TRBV14, the J gene TRBJ2-5; 7 nucleotides match TRBD2. Germline CDR1 and CDR2: SGHDN and FVKESK. The CDR3 consists of 15 residues. V trimming: 4 bases; J trimming: 5 bases; junction bases outside the gene matches: 10. CDR3 region: CASSLSGRWDETQYF. In nucleotides, the CDR3 is TGTGCCAGCAGCCTATCCGGGAGGTGGGACGAGACCCAGTACTTC.

This clonotype appeared a few times. The chain carries TRBV29-1 and TRBJ1-1; D remains unclear. V was shortened by 6 bases and J by 3 bases, with 11 bases between the two germline ends. Germline V lookup: CDR1 SQVTM, CDR2 ANQGSEA. The CDR3 is made up of 12 amino acids. CDR3 in amino acids: CSVYSTDTEAFF. CDR3 sequence (DNA): TGCAGCGTCTACTCGACGGACACTGAAGCTTTCTTT.